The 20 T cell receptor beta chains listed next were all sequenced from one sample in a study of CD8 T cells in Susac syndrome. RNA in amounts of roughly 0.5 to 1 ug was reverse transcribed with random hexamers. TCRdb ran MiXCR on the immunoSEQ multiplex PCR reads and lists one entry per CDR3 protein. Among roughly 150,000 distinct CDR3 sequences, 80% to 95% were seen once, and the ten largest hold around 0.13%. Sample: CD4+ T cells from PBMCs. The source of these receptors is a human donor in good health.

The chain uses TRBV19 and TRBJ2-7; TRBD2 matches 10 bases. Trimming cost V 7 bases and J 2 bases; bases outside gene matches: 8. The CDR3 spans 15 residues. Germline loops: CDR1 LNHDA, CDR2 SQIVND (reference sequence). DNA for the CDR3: TGTGCCAGTACCAAGAGTAGCGGGGGGACCTACGAGCAGTACTTC. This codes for CASTKSSGGTYEQYF.

The CDR3 region is CASSQVPNEQFF. The CDR3, as DNA: TGTGCCAGCAGCCAAGTCCCCAATGAGCAGTTCTTC. The rearrangement uses TRBV3-1 and TRBJ2-1, with no clear D. Looked up from germline, CDR1 is LGHDT and CDR2 is YNNKEL (reference sequence). The germline V and J ends were trimmed by 1 base and 6 bases, with 4 bases remaining between them. The CDR3 has 12 residues.

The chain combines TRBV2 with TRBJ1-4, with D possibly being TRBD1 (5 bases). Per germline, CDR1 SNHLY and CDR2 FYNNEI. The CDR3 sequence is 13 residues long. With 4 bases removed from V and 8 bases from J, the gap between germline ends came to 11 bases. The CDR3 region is CASSAGQGEKLFF. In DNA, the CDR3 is TGTGCCAGCAGTGCCGGCCAGGGCGAAAAACTGTTTTTT.

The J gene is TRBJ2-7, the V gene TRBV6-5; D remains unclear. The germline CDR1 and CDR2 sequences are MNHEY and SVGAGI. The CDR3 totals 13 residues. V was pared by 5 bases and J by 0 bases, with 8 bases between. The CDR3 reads CASSPRASYEQYF. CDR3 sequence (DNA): TGTGCCAGCAGTCCCCGGGCCTCCTACGAGCAGTACTTC.

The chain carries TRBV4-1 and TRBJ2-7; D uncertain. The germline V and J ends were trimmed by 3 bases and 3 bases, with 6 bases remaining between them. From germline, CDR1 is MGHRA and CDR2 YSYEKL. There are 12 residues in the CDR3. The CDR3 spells CASSHWDYEQYF. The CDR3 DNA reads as TGCGCCAGCAGCCATTGGGACTACGAGCAGTACTTC.

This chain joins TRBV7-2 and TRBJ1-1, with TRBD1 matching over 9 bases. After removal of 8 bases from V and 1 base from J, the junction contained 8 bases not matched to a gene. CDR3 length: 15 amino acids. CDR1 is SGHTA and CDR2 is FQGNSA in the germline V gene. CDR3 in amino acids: CASCHSTGGNTEAFF. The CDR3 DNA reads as TGTGCCAGCTGCCATTCGACAGGGGGGAACACTGAAGCTTTCTTT.

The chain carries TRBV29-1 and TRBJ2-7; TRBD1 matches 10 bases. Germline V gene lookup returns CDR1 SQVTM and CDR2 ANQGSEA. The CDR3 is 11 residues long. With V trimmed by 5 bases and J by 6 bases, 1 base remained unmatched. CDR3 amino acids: CSVRDRGEQYF. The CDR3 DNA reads TGCAGCGTTAGGGACAGGGGCGAGCAGTACTTC.

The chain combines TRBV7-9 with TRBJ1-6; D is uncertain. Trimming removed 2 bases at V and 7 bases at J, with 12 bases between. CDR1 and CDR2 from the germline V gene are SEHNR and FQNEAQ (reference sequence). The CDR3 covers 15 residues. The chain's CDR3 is CASSLRAQENSPLHF. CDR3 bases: TGTGCCAGCAGCTTACGGGCCCAGGAAAATTCACCCCTCCACTTT. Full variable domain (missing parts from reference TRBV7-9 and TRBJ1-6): DTGVSQNPRHKITKRGQNVTFRCDPISEHNRLYWYRQTLGQGPEFLTYFQNEAQLEKSRLLSDRFSAERPKGSFSTLEIQRTEQGDSAMYLCASSLRAQENSPLHFGNGTRLTVT.

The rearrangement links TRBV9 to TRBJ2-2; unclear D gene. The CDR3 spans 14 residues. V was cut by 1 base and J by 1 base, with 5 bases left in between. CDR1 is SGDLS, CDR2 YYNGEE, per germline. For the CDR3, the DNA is TGTGCCAGCAGCGTACGTGGGAACACCGGGGAGCTGTTTTTT. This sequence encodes CASSVRGNTGELFF.

CDR3 bases: TGCAGTGCTAGGGACAGGGCGGGTAATCAGCCCCAGCATTTT. Its protein product is CSARDRAGNQPQHF. J is TRBJ1-5 and V is TRBV20-1, with 8 bases lining up with TRBD1. CDR3 length: 14 residues. Germline CDR1 and CDR2: DFQATT and SNEGSKA (reference sequence). V was pared by 3 bases and J by 4 bases, with 5 bases of the junction left unmatched.

CDR3 in DNA: TGTGCCAGCAGTGAAGTAGCGGGGCCGAGGGATACGCAGTATTTT. This gives the protein CASSEVAGPRDTQYF. This chain joins TRBV25-1 and TRBJ2-3, with 8 nucleotides matching TRBD2. J gave up 6 bases and V 2 bases, and 7 bases lay outside the gene matches. The CDR3 runs 15 residues. Germline CDR1 MGHDK, CDR2 SYGVNS. Variable domain in full (rest from reference TRBV25-1 and TRBJ2-3): EADIYQTPRYLVIGTGKKITLECSQTMGHDKMYWYQQDPGMELHLIHYSYGVNSTEKGDLSSESTVSRIRTEHFPLTLESARPSHTSQYLCASSEVAGPRDTQYFGPGTRLTVL.

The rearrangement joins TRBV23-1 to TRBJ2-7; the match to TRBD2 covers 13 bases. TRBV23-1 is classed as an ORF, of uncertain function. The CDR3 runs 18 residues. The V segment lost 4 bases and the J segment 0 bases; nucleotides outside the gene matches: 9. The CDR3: CASSLTGTSGESSYEQYF. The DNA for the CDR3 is TGCGCCAGCAGTCTCACCGGGACTAGCGGGGAAAGCTCCTACGAGCAGTACTTC.

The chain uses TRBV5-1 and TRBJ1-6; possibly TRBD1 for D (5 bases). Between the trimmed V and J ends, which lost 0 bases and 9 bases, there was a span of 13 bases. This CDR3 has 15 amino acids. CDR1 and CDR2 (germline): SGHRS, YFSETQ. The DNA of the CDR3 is TGCGCCAGCAGCTTGGGCCAGGGTGTTATTTCACCCCTCCACTTT. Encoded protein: CASSLGQGVISPLHF.

The CDR3 nucleotides read TGTGCCAGCCGCGACGTCGGATATGGCTACACCTTC. Translating gives CASRDVGYGYTF. The chain is built from TRBV6-2 or TRBV6-3 and TRBJ1-2; D unclear. The CDR3 sequence is 12 residues long. V was pared by 8 bases and J by 5 bases, with 12 bases between. Per the germline V gene, CDR1 is MNHEY and CDR2 is SVGEGT.

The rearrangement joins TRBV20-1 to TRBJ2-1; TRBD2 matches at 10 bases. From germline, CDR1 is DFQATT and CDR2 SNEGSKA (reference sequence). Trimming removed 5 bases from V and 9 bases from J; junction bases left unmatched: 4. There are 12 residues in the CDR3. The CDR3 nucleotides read TGCAGTGCTCGACTAGCGGGTTCTGAGCAGTTCTTC. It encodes CSARLAGSEQFF.

CDR3 DNA sequence: TGTGCCAGCCTCCGGACAGGGAGGTCCGGGGAGCTGTTTTTT. Its translation is CASLRTGRSGELFF. The V call is TRBV7-9, the J call TRBJ2-2; 8 nucleotides agree with TRBD1. Germline V gene sequence: CDR1 SEHNR, CDR2 FQNEAQ (reference sequence). This CDR3 spans 14 amino acids. Trimming took 8 bases from V and 6 from J; bases not matched to a gene: 8.

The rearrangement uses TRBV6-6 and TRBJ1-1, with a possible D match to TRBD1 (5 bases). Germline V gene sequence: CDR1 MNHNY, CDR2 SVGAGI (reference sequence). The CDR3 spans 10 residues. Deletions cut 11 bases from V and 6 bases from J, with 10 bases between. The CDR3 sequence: CAGGGAEAFF. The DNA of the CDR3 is TGTGCCGGAGGAGGGGCTGAAGCTTTCTTT.

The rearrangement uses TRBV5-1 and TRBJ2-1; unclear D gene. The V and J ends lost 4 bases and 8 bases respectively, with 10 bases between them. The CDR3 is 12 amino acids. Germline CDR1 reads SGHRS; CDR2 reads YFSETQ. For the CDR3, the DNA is TGCGCCAGCAGCCGAGACTCCGATGAGCAGTTCTTC. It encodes CASSRDSDEQFF.

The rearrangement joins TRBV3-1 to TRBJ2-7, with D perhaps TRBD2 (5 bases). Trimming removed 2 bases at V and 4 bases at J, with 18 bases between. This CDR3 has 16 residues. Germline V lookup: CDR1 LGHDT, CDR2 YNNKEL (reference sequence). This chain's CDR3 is CASSQPSAPGSYEQYF. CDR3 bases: TGTGCCAGCAGCCAACCATCGGCCCCGGGATCGTACGAGCAGTACTTC.

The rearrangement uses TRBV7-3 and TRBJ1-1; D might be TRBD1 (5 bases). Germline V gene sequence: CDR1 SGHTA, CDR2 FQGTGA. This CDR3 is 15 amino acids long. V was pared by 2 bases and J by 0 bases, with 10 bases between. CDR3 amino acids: CASSLQGTMNTEAFF. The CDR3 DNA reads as TGTGCCAGCAGCTTACAGGGCACCATGAACACTGAAGCTTTCTTT.